Detailed here is one T cell receptor (beta chain). The antigen it binds to is not known. Base qualities are not provided; no much larger clone lies one nucleotide away. V lost 5 bases and J lost 2 bases, and the count of bases not matched to a germline gene is 9. The CDR3 sequence holds 16 residues, the cysteine and phenylalanine included. Only the CDR3 DNA is retained, 48 bases long and in frame from the first base. Per the germline V gene (reference sequence), SEHNR is the CDR1 and FQNEAQ is the CDR2. The cohort was made up of 666 healthy bone marrow donors. Cohort members were all nominally healthy when sampled, although unrecorded immune exposures were likely present. The donor was CMV seronegative and was included in the group of 352 seronegative cohort members. A peripheral blood sample was collected from each donor, and TCR beta sequencing was performed on peripheral blood mononuclear cells. Genomic DNA was extracted from the blood cell samples with the Qiagen DNeasy Blood Extraction Kit.

These data come from a study of cytomegalovirus exposure and HLA in healthy donors (dated by TCRdb to the late 2010s). Turning to the overall study: According to an earlier analysis of a few hundred of the donors, some 170 million T cells yielded 90 million to 130 million unique TCR beta sequences and about 280 Gb of sequence data. Roughly 300 gigabases of sequencing data and tens of millions of unique TCR sequences were included in an early release covering roughly 600 HLA-typed donors. Of the 350 to 400 genotyped donors, around 81% fell in the genetic ancestry cluster associated with self-reported Caucasian donors. The study aimed to test whether cataloging public T cell receptors could reveal signatures of past pathogen exposure. The study used immunosequencing to profile the T cell repertoires of 600 to 850 subjects and linked those repertoires to cytomegalovirus serostatus. Besides the first cohort of hundreds of subjects, a separate validation cohort made up of 120 different subjects was used. To predict cytomegalovirus infection status, the study brought together high-throughput TCR immunosequencing, statistical association of individual TCRs with disease status, and machine learning. A later analysis re-examined previously published TCR beta repertoires from about 670 donors and added high-resolution HLA genotyping to investigate patterns of TCR occurrence. In the later analysis, no new phenotypic data were used to find candidate immune exposures; instead, reliance was placed on TCR beta sequences and their occurrence across donors. In an earlier analysis of 500 to 650 of the donors, high-throughput TCR beta sequencing was used to judge whether each TCR beta V gene segment behaved as functional or pseudogenic. Donor age, sex, ethnicity and CMV serostatus were collected together with the repertoire data. A later genetic analysis took genome-wide SNP genotypes for about 65% of the roughly 670 donors and used that subset as a discovery cohort. All discovery cohort repertoires had been generated using a single sequencing platform. Class I and class II HLA loci were covered by the typing at four-digit resolution. The number of typed donors differed by locus: roughly 629-640 for A, B, C, DRB1 and DQB1; 522 for DQA1; fewer than 610 for DPA1; and some 430 for DPB1. About five DR-DQ haplotypes were handled as single units for association and clustering, since linkage in the cohort was strong. Across approximately 400 genotyped donors of the cohort, an average of about 250,000 unique TCR beta nucleotide sequences per donor were sequenced, and 15% to 20% of those sequences were non-productive. Study-wide findings and limitations: Linkage disequilibrium might explain the correlated functional status among segregating V segments, but an unknown experimental factor could not be excluded. A later analysis found that TCR association rates varied across HLA loci, with DRB1 alleles showing the most associated TCRs and HLA-C alleles the fewest. In an earlier analysis of 500 to 650 of the donors, most TCR beta V segments appeared in productive rearrangements about 87% or about 30% of the time, broadly matching IMGT annotations. The classifier was reported to diagnose cytomegalovirus status with high specificity and sensitivity in both the original and validation cohorts. A few of the identified cytomegalovirus-associated TCR beta chains were confirmed in vitro to be specific for cytomegalovirus antigens. In a later genetic analysis, a missense DCLRE1C variant was associated with V-gene and J-gene trimming of TCR beta chains, and the association was replicated in an independent cohort. A later genetic analysis reported fewer N-insertions in productive TCRs among donors in an Asian-associated ancestry cluster than the roughly 700-donor mean. Roughly uniform sequencing depth across donors was assumed in presence/absence analyses, although this assumption may not hold. The study listed approximately 160 TCR beta chains as associated with cytomegalovirus. The cohort was sequenced for TCR beta chains only, and without alpha or paired-chain data the features that could be detected were limited. Because counts were too low, roughly 16 rarely observed V segments, including chromosome 9 orphons, were excluded from the earlier analysis of 500 to 700 of the donors. When HLA alleles, especially DR and DQ, strongly co-occurred, attributing TCR associations to individual alleles was difficult. In a later analysis, HLA-associated TCR beta chains were found to be more clonally expanded and to have lower generation probabilities than equally common non-associated chains. According to a later analysis, parvovirus B19, influenza, CMV and Epstein-Barr virus appeared linked to several top co-occurrence clusters. A group of highly shared sequence variants was considered likely to be a technical artifact of the sequencing pipeline. Most TCR sequences were seen in very few donors, while some public TCRs were found in many individuals. In a later analysis, over 15,000 TCR beta sequences were associated with specific HLA alleles at a false discovery rate of 0.05. A further reported finding was that TCR beta sequences accurately predicted the HLA-A and HLA-B alleles for most subjects in the first cohort. Some IMGT-functional V segments, including TRBV6-2 and TRBV6-3, could not be distinguished by the 87-base-pair reads and were therefore excluded. Immune exposure information for the cohort was limited to CMV serostatus. It was suggested by the authors that the approach could potentially be generalized to other disease states and immunological phenotypes. HLA typing was unavailable for some donors at each locus, so association tests used only the typed subset. In a later analysis, most CMV-associated TCR beta chains were found to appear HLA-restricted, with HLA associations seemingly driven largely by CMV exposure.

Libraries were made using the immunoSEQ multiplex PCR assay. For the multiplex PCR, a mixture combining 60 forward primers for TCR Vbeta segments and 13 reverse primers for TCR Jbeta segments was used. Amplification of the CDR3 region of rearranged TCR beta genes was performed with a multiplex PCR assay on genomic DNA. The Illumina HiSeq System was used to sequence the amplified TCR beta libraries as 87-base-pair reads. From the authors' description of their analysis: Across the roughly 640 repertoires, a later analysis counted tens of millions of unique TCR beta chains, 9.5 million to 12 million of which were shared by at least two donors. To remove PCR and sequencing errors, raw reads were error-corrected and collapsed into unique sequences using a nearest-neighbor algorithm that merged closely related sequences. Alignment of CDR3 sequences to IMGT reference sequences was used to assign V, D and J gene segments. For a sequence to be retained, a match of at least six nucleotides was required to both a V gene segment and a J gene segment. Rearrangements were classified as productive when the CDR3 lacked stop codons and remained in frame with V and J, and all other rearrangements were classified as non-productive. Following IMGT convention, CDR3 was defined as the stretch from the second conserved V-encoded cysteine up to the conserved J-encoded phenylalanine. Sequences without an unambiguous match to a single V gene segment were excluded from the earlier analysis of approximately 560 of the donors. In an earlier analysis of 587 of the donors, V segments were called functional above 56.7% productive rearrangements and were called segregating when the between-donor standard deviation exceeded 5%. To diagnose cytomegalovirus status from the catalog of TCR beta chain sequences, a statistical classification framework was built. V and J gene assignment, in a later analysis, came from comparing TCR nucleotide sequences with IMGT/GENE-DB human TR gene sequences. The TCRdist pipeline was used in a later analysis to assign CDR3 sequences and most-parsimonious VDJ recombination scenarios. In a later analysis, every TCR beta chain was defined by the combination of its CDR3 amino acid sequence and its V-gene family, and reads without a unique V-gene family were dropped. As a way to deal with suspected cross-contamination and a sequencing artifact, a later analysis dropped approximately 570 nucleotide sequences that were highly shared and had low generation probability. A later analysis calculated a clonal expansion index for each public chain from normalized within-repertoire ranks of inferred template counts. In a later analysis, generation probabilities were computed with a VDJ recombination model fitted to out-of-frame rearrangements, and the resulting probabilities were checked against IGoR. A later analysis scored TCR-TCR, TCR-HLA and TCR-CMV co-occurrence with hypergeometric tests, applying a repertoire-size bias correction to TCR pairs. A later analysis estimated false discovery rates by permuting HLA or CMV assignments 20 times. In a later analysis, co-occurring TCRs were grouped with DBSCAN, and TCRdist sequence similarity was added when clustering was performed within HLA-allele-positive subsets. Repertoires with fewer than 30,000 or more than 120,000 public chains were left out of co-occurrence clustering, as were four to six repertoires with anomalous nucleotide sharing. The immuneACCESS repertoire file appears here via TCRdb, limited to in-frame rearrangements. These files lack a portion of the clones; in checked studies, under half of the deficit traces to unresolved V genes, and the cause of the others is not known. V, J and clone size are those of that table, while D and trimming were read from the DNA. The sample table holds some 90,000 clones, of which roughly 79% were seen once. The leading ten clones occupy approximately 6% of the sample.

Sequencing was carried out using PBMCs. The chain is made from TRBV7-9 and TRBJ1-3, and 7 junctional nucleotides match TRBD1. The receptor was isolated from a female donor in good health and CMV-seronegative. The CDR3 here reads CASSPRDRSAGNTIYF. The DNA sequence is as follows: TGTGCCAGCAGCCCTCGGGACAGATCGGCTGGAAACACCATATATTTT.